This T cell receptor (beta chain) was sequenced during a study of shared clonotypes between healthy human individuals. Study in general: Per donor, three plates held CD4 naive cells, three held CD4 memory, two held CD8 naive and one held CD8 memory. Whole-study findings and limits: A generally larger estimated richness was seen in naive subsets than in memory subsets.

Germline V CDR1 and CDR2: ENHRY, SYGVKD. V gave up 0 bases and J gave up 6 bases; unmatched junction bases: 9. This CDR3 has 17 amino acids. As to this clone: Its antigen is as yet unknown.

The table came from immunoSEQ multiplex PCR; TCRdb's copy has only in-frame clones and leaves some out. This table has about 1 million clones, 70% to 80% appearing once. The sequenced sample consisted of memory CD4+ T cells sorted from blood. Documented subset: CD45RA-negative fraction. J is TRBJ2-1 and V is TRBV10-3, with 9 bases aligning to TRBD2. The receptor was derived from a man aged 18 to 35 in good health. The CDR3 region is CAISESMASGDSNEQFF. CDR3 in DNA: TGTGCCATCAGTGAGTCCATGGCTAGCGGGGACAGCAATGAGCAGTTCTTC.